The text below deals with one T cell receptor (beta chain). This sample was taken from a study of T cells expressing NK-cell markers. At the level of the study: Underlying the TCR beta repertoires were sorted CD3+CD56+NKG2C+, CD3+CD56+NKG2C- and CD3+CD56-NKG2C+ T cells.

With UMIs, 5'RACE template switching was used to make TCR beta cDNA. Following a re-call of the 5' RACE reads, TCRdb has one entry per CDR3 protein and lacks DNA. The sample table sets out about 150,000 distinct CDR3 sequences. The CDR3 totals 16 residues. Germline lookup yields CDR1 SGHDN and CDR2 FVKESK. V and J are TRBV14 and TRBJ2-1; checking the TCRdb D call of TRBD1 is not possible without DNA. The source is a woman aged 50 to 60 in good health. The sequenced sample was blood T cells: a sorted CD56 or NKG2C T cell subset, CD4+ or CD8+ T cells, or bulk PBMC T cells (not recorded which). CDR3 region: CASSQDRGRPYNEQFF.